The 9 T cell receptor beta chains below were found in one sample sequenced in a study of OX40 agonist ivuxolimab in advanced cancers. The assay was immunoSEQ multiplex PCR, and TCRdb's table has in-frame clones only and misses some. The sample shows around 40,000 clones, around four fifths of them seen only once. The sequencing here drew on CD4+ or CD8+ T cells sorted from blood, taken in a trial of the OX40 agonist ivuxolimab. These receptors were taken from an adult with an advanced solid tumor such as melanoma, head and neck, liver or kidney cancer.

The chain has TRBV18 and TRBJ2-7, with 7 bases identical to TRBD1. The CDR3 is 14 amino acids. Losses at the gene ends were 3 bases for V and 6 bases for J; bases not matched to a gene: 8. Germline loops: CDR1 KGHSH, CDR2 LQKENI. CDR3 in amino acids: CASSPLRDSIEQYF. The DNA for the CDR3 is TGTGCCAGCTCACCCCTCCGGGACAGTATCGAGCAGTACTTC.

The rearrangement links TRBV6-4 to TRBJ2-6, with D perhaps TRBD2 (5 bases). The ends were cut back, 7 bases at V and 0 bases at J, with 7 bases in the middle. The CDR3 has 14 residues. CDR1 MRHNA and CDR2 SNTAGT come from the germline V gene. CDR3 in DNA: TGTGCCAGCAAAGCGGTCTCTGGGGCCAACGTCCTGACTTTC. This translates into CASKAVSGANVLTF.

The CDR3 DNA sequence: TGTGCCAGCAGTTTTGTGGCCGGGACGGACGATCAGCCCCAGCATTTT. This translates into CASSFVAGTDDQPQHF. The chain combines TRBV28 with TRBJ1-5; tentative D call: TRBD1 (5 bases). Germline lookup yields CDR1 MDHEN and CDR2 SYDVKM. V was shortened by 3 bases and J by 5 bases, with 17 bases between the two germline ends. The CDR3 extends over 16 amino acids.

V gene TRBV28 combines with J gene TRBJ1-1, with D unresolved. Germline lookup yields CDR1 MDHEN and CDR2 SYDVKM. The CDR3 consists of 14 residues. V lost 5 bases, J lost 3 bases, and 13 bases lay in between. The CDR3 is CASSAGGRDTEAFF. CDR3 DNA sequence: TGTGCCAGCAGTGCGGGAGGACGCGACACTGAAGCTTTCTTT.

This rearrangement joins TRBV9 to TRBJ2-1, with TRBD2 identical over 7 bases. The CDR3 consists of 12 residues. Germline CDR1 reads SGDLS; CDR2 reads YYNGEE. Germline trimming cut 3 bases from V and 14 bases from J; bases unmatched to any gene: 8. The CDR3 DNA reads TGTGCCAGCAGCGAATGGACGGGGAGGGAGTTCTTC. Its translation: CASSEWTGREFF.

This clone was observed a few times. The rearrangement links TRBV4-1 to TRBJ1-6, with 7 bases identical to TRBD1. Trimming at V came to 3 bases and at J to 11 bases, leaving 4 bases not matched to a gene. The length of the CDR3 is 13 residues. Germline CDR1 MGHRA, CDR2 YSYEKL. The CDR3 nucleotides are TGCGCCAGCAGCCAGGACAGGATAACACCCCTCCACTTT. This translates into CASSQDRITPLHF.

This clone occurred a few times. The chain carries TRBV5-6 and TRBJ1-2, with D possibly TRBD1 on 6 matching bases. The germline V gene has CDR1 SGHDT and CDR2 YYEEEE. The CDR3 runs to 13 residues. Trimming shortened V by 2 bases and J by 6 bases, and 11 bases separated the two germline ends. The CDR3 nucleotides read TGTGCCAGCAGCTTCCAGGGGAGGGATGGCTACACCTTC. Translating it yields CASSFQGRDGYTF. Based on the CDR3 plus reference TRBV5-6 and TRBJ1-2, the full variable domain is DAGVTQSPTHLIKTRGQQVTLRCSPKSGHDTVSWYQQALGQGPQFIFQYYEEEERQRGNFPDRFSGHQFPNYSSELNVNALLLGDSALYLCASSFQGRDGYTFGSGTRLTVV.

The CDR3 DNA sequence: TGCGCCAGCAGCCGGGGAACTAGCGGGAGGTCCCCTCGCGAGCAGTACTTC. Encoded protein: CASSRGTSGRSPREQYF. This chain joins TRBV10-1 and TRBJ2-7; 12 nucleotides match TRBD2. Unmatched junction bases numbered 15, after V lost 6 bases and J lost 6 bases. Germline V CDR1 and CDR2: WNHNN, SYGVQD (reference sequence). CDR3 size: 17 residues.

V and J are TRBV18 and TRBJ1-4; D call uncertain. Germline values: CDR1 KGHSH, CDR2 LQKENI. The CDR3 sequence is 13 residues long. The V end lost 4 bases, the J end lost 5 bases, and 8 bases lay between the germline ends. CDR3 protein: CASSQGRNEKLFF. DNA of the CDR3: TGTGCCAGCTCACAAGGCAGGAATGAAAAACTGTTTTTT.